Given below is one T cell receptor beta chain in context. CDR3 size: 15 residues. CDR1 and CDR2 (germline): SGHNT, YENEEA. V was clipped by 1 base and J by 4 bases, with 12 bases between them. These data belong to a study of blood T cell repertoires in COVID-19. Background on the study: COVID-19 samples, acute and convalescent, were from the United States, Italy and Spain. Sample material is recorded as cDNA or gDNA derived from T cells, B-cell-depleted T cells, or PBMCs.

In the authors' workflow: Estimation of nucleated cell counts relied on the amplification of reference gene primers. Here immunoSEQ multiplex PCR was the method, and the copy in TCRdb shows in-frame clones only, minus some. The V and J calls and clone size come from that table; D and trimming were worked out from the DNA. The sample includes 150,000 to 200,000 clones, 70% to 90% seen only once; the top ten take about a tenth. The sequenced sample consisted of peripheral blood. The V call is TRBV11-3, the J call TRBJ2-3; weak D call: TRBD1 (5 bases). This receptor was identified in a human donor in a cohort sampled during active COVID-19. Here the CDR3 reads CASSLGGRVADTQYF. The CDR3 DNA reads TGTGCCAGCAGCTTAGGGGGCAGGGTGGCAGATACGCAGTATTTT. The entire variable domain, with the rest obtained from reference TRBV11-3 and TRBJ2-3, is as follows: EAGVVQSPRYKIIEKKQPVAFWCNPISGHNTLYWYLQNLGQGPELLIRYENEEAVDDSQLPKDRFSAERLKGVDSTLKIQPAELGDSAVYLCASSLGGRVADTQYFGPGTRLTVL.